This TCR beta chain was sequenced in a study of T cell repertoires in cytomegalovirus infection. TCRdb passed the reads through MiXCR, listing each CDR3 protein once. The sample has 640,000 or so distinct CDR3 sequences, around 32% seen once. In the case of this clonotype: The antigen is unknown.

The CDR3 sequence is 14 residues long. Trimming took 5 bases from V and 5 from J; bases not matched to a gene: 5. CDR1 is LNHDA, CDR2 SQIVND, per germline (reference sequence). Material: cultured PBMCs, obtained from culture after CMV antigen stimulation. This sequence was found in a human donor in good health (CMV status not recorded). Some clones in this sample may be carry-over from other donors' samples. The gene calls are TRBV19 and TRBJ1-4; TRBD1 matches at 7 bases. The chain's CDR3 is CASSGPQGNEKLFF. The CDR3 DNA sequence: TGTGCCAGTAGTGGTCCACAGGGGAATGAAAAACTGTTTTTT.